The 11 T cell receptor beta chains below all came from one sample that was sequenced in a study of T cells after yellow fever vaccination. MiXCR was run by TCRdb on the 5' RACE reads, yielding one entry per CDR3 protein. The data hold approximately 61,000 distinct CDR3 sequences, with around 6.5% observed a single time. Specimen: CD8+ T cells sorted from PBMCs, collected on the day of the first yellow fever vaccination. These receptors were obtained from a man between 18 and 35 years old who received the YFV17D yellow fever vaccine.

The chain employs TRBV19 and TRBJ2-1; 7 bases line up with TRBD2. The ends lost 1 base at V and 9 bases at J; junction bases unmatched: 3. This CDR3 is built from 13 residues. CDR1 and CDR2 (germline): LNHDA, SQIVND (reference sequence). In nucleotides, the CDR3 is TGTGCCAGTAGTATAGCGGGGGGATCTGAGCAGTTCTTC. Translation gives CASSIAGGSEQFF.

The sample holds many counts of this clonotype. This sequence joins TRBV7-3 and TRBJ2-2; D not certain. The CDR3 extends over 12 amino acids. Germline-derived CDR1 and CDR2 are SGHTA and FQGTGA. Trimming removed 5 bases at V and 1 base at J, with 2 bases between. CDR3 protein: CASSKNTGELFF. DNA of the CDR3: TGTGCCAGCAGCAAGAACACCGGGGAGCTGTTTTTT.

In this sample, this clonotype turned up many times. CDR3 loop: CASSLARSGVGQKETQYF. CDR3 nucleotide sequence: TGTGCCAGCAGCTTAGCGCGCAGTGGGGTCGGTCAGAAAGAGACCCAGTACTTC. V and J are TRBV11-1 and TRBJ2-5; no definite D call. V lost 0 bases to trimming and J lost 3 bases, with 20 bases between them. CDR1 SGHAT and CDR2 FQDESV come from the germline V gene (reference sequence). This CDR3 has 18 residues.

This chain links TRBV7-6 with TRBJ2-5; 8 bases align to TRBD2. J lost 1 base, V lost 3 bases, and 4 bases had no gene match. The length of the CDR3 is 15 residues. The germline CDR1 and CDR2 sequences are SGHVS and FNYEAQ. CDR3 sequence: CASSFGGGSQETQYF. For the CDR3, the DNA is TGTGCCAGCAGCTTCGGGGGGGGGTCCCAAGAGACCCAGTACTTC.

Ten or more counts support this clonotype. This chain joins TRBV12-3 or TRBV12-4 and TRBJ2-1; tentatively, D is TRBD1 (6 bases). V was clipped by 4 bases and J by 8 bases, with 15 bases between them. The length of the CDR3 is 14 residues. The DNA of the CDR3 is TGTGCCAGCAGTTCGGGACAAAGAGGCTATGAGCAGTTCTTC. It encodes CASSSGQRGYEQFF.

The chain is built from TRBV7-6 and TRBJ2-1; D gene uncertain. The CDR3 is 16 amino acids. Germline V gives CDR1 SGHVS, CDR2 FNYEAQ. With 0 bases removed from V and 9 bases from J, the gap between germline ends came to 18 bases. Here the CDR3 reads CASSLAPSATGLEQFF. The DNA for the CDR3 is TGTGCCAGCAGCTTAGCGCCTTCGGCAACGGGCCTTGAGCAGTTCTTC.

CDR3 nucleotides: TGTGCCAGCAGCCAAGGGGACAGGGGACATGAAAAACTGTTTTTT. Protein product: CASSQGDRGHEKLFF. V is TRBV4-2 and J is TRBJ1-4; 10 nucleotides agree with TRBD1. The V gene's germline CDR1 is LGHNA and CDR2 YNFKEQ. The V gene end was trimmed by 1 base and the J gene end by 6 bases; junction bases not matched to a gene: 2. The CDR3 sequence is 15 residues long.

This clonotype was detected many times. This sequence joins TRBV6-1 and TRBJ2-3, with 12 positions matching TRBD2. This CDR3 contains 15 residues. With V trimmed by 2 bases and J by 4 bases, 1 base remained unmatched. Germline loops: CDR1 MNHNS, CDR2 SASEGT. Written as DNA, the CDR3 is TGTGCCAGCAGTGAACTAGCGGGGGGGCCAGATACGCAGTATTTT. Translation: CASSELAGGPDTQYF.

This clonotype has just a few counts. The V and J genes are TRBV5-4 and TRBJ2-1, with D unresolved. The germline V and J ends were trimmed by 8 bases and 2 bases, with 14 bases remaining between them. The V gene's germline CDR1 is SGHNT and CDR2 YYREEE (reference sequence). The CDR3 consists of 14 residues. CDR3 bases: TGTGCCAGGGTCAGGACGGAGCCCTACAATGAGCAGTTCTTC. Protein sequence: CARVRTEPYNEQFF.

A few counts support this clonotype. The chain is built from TRBV7-9 and TRBJ1-4, with no clear D. CDR3 size: 15 residues. Trimming pared 5 bases from V and 5 bases from J, leaving 15 bases between. CDR1 is SEHNR, CDR2 FQNEAQ, per germline (reference sequence). The CDR3 DNA follows: TGTGCCAGCAGCCCTTCAGATCGGAGAAATGAAAAACTGTTTTTT. It encodes CASSPSDRRNEKLFF.

In this sample, this clonotype turned up many times. This sequence joins TRBV10-3 and TRBJ2-3; a weak D match, TRBD2 (5 bases). The CDR3 is 15 amino acids. CDR1 is ENHRY, CDR2 SYGVKD, per germline. The V end lost 2 bases, the J end lost 3 bases, and 12 bases lay between the germline ends. CDR3 nucleotides: TGTGCCATCAGTGAGGATCGTGGGGAGACAGATACGCAGTATTTT. Its translation is CAISEDRGETDTQYF.